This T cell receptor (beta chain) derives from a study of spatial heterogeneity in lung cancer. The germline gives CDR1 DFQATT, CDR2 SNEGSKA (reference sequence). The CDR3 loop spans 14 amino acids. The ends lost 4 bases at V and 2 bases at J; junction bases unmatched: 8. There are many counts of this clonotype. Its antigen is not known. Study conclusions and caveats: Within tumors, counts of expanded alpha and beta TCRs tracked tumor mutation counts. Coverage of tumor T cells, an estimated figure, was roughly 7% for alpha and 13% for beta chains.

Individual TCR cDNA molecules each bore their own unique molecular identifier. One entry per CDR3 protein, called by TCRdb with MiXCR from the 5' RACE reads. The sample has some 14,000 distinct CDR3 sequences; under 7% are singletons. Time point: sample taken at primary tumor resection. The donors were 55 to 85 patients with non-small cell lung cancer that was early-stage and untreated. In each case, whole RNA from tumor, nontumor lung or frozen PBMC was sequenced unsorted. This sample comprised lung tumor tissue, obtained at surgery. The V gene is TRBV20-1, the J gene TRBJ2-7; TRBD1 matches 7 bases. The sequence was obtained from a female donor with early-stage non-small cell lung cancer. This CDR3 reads CSATQTGRPYEQYF. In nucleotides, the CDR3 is TGCAGTGCTACCCAGACAGGGCGCCCCTACGAGCAGTACTTC.